The 8 T cell receptor beta chains below all came from one sample that was sequenced in a study of blood T cell repertoires in COVID-19. Libraries were prepared by immunoSEQ multiplex PCR; TCRdb keeps only in-frame clonotypes and omits some of them. The table has about 150,000 clones, approximately 83% seen once. Sequenced input: peripheral blood. These receptors all come from a woman between 55 and 75 years old with COVID-19, enrolled during active disease.

J is TRBJ1-6 and V is TRBV9; tentative D call: TRBD1 (6 bases). The CDR3 runs to 15 residues. Germline V lookup: CDR1 SGDLS, CDR2 YYNGEE. V was shortened by 3 bases and J by 4 bases, with 11 bases between the two germline ends. The CDR3 DNA follows: TGTGCCAGCAGCGAATCGGGACAATATAATTCACCCCTCCACTTT. Its translation is CASSESGQYNSPLHF.

V usage is TRBV11-3 and J usage is TRBJ1-3; D ambiguous. The CDR3 is 15 residues long. Germline V gene data show CDR1 as SGHNT and CDR2 as YENEEA. The V and J ends lost 0 bases and 0 bases respectively, with 6 bases between them. The CDR3 DNA sequence: TGTGCCAGCAGCTTAGACTCCTACTCTGGAAACACCATATATTTT. This gives the protein CASSLDSYSGNTIYF.

The chain recombines TRBV21-1 with TRBJ2-3; TRBD2, as called in the table, went unchecked against the DNA. TRBV21-1 is marked as a pseudogene. CDR3 size: 17 residues. CDR3: CASSKQGGATSTDTQYF. As DNA, the CDR3 is TGTGCCAGCAGCAAACAAGGAGGAGCTACTAGCACAGATACGCAGTATTTT.

This clone occurred once. The gene calls are TRBV9 and TRBJ2-4; weak D call: TRBD2 (6 bases). V was clipped by 6 bases and J by 5 bases, with 18 bases between them. This CDR3 spans 15 amino acids. From germline, CDR1 is SGDLS and CDR2 YYNGEE. CDR3 loop: CASTPGGEDENIQYF. CDR3 in DNA: TGTGCCAGCACTCCCGGCGGGGAAGACGAAAACATTCAGTACTTC.

The rearrangement joins TRBV9 to TRBJ1-6; D uncertain. V lost 0 bases and J lost 10, with 8 bases in between. The CDR3 sequence is 13 residues long. The germline gives CDR1 SGDLS, CDR2 YYNGEE. CDR3 coding DNA: TGTGCCAGCAGCGTAGATGGGCTGTCACCCCTCCACTTT. Its protein product is CASSVDGLSPLHF.

V and J are TRBV5-1 and TRBJ1-5, with 7 bases aligning to TRBD1. Per the germline V gene, CDR1 is SGHRS and CDR2 is YFSETQ. The CDR3 contains 14 residues. The V and J ends lost 3 bases and 2 bases, in that order; junction bases with no gene match: 2. The chain's CDR3 is CASSSQGGNQPQHF. The CDR3 DNA reads as TGCGCCAGCAGCTCCCAGGGGGGCAATCAGCCCCAGCATTTT.

V and J are TRBV10-3 and TRBJ1-2; 11 bases map to TRBD1. Per germline, CDR1 ENHRY and CDR2 SYGVKD. The junction had 7 bases not matched to a gene; V was cut back by 3 bases and J by 4 bases. The CDR3 contains 16 residues. In DNA form, the CDR3 reads TGTGCCATCAGTGAATCCGGGACAGGGGGGCCCTATGGCTACACCTTC. It yields the protein CAISESGTGGPYGYTF.

The chain combines TRBV18 with TRBJ1-6; D gene uncertain. Germline CDR1 and CDR2: KGHSH and LQKENI. This CDR3 is built from 15 residues. Trimming pared 3 bases from V and 7 bases from J, leaving 13 bases between. The CDR3 sequence: CASSPRGLSNSPLHF. The DNA for the CDR3 is TGTGCCAGCTCACCTCGGGGATTATCGAATTCACCCCTCCACTTT.